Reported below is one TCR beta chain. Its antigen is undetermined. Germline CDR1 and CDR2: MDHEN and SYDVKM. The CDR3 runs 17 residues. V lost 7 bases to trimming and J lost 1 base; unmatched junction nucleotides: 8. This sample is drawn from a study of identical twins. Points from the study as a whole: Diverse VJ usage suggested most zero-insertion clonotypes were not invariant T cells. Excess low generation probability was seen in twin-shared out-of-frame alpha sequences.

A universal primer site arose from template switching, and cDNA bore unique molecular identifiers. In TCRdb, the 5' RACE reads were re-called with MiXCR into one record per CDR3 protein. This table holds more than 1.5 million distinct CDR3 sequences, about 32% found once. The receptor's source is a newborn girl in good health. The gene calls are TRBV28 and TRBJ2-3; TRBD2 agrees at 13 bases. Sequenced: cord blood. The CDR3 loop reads CASNPTSGRKGTDTQYF. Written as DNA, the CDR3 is TGTGCCAGCAACCCGACTAGCGGGAGGAAGGGCACAGATACGCAGTATTTT.